One and the same sample provided the 6 T cell receptor beta chains below, sequenced in a study of CD8+ T cells in alopecia areata. The treatment was: oral pan-JAK inhibitor, 5-10 mg twice daily. Extracted from the samples, RNA was reverse transcribed into cDNA to serve as the sequencing template. The method was immunoSEQ multiplex PCR; TCRdb's version includes in-frame clones alone and lacks a portion of them. The table records 150,000 to 200,000 clones, about 47% of them present only once. The sequencing here drew on CD8+ T cells sorted from blood, taken around week 52, from a patient treated with tofacitinib. All receptors come from a human donor with alopecia areata.

This clone was recorded a few times. J is TRBJ2-5 and V is TRBV10-3; D tentatively fits TRBD1 or TRBD2 (5 bases each). The CDR3 length is 15 residues. The V end lost 0 bases, the J end lost 5 bases, and 13 bases lay between the germline ends. Germline lookup yields CDR1 ENHRY and CDR2 SYGVKD. CDR3 sequence reads: CAISESDGAIETQYF. For the CDR3, the DNA is TGTGCCATCAGTGAGTCGGACGGGGCCATTGAGACCCAGTACTTC.

The chain employs TRBV5-6 and TRBJ2-1; D may be TRBD2 (7 bases). The germline gives CDR1 SGHDT, CDR2 YYEEEE. V lost 4 bases and J 6 bases, leaving 14 bases between the germline ends. This CDR3 comprises 14 residues. DNA of the CDR3: TGTGCCAGCAGCCCCGGGGGGCAGGGCAATGAGCAGTTCTTC. Translated, it gives CASSPGGQGNEQFF.

This sequence joins TRBV2 and TRBJ2-1, with 9 bases fitting TRBD2. The CDR3 length is 14 residues. V lost 8 bases and J lost 7; bases outside the gene matches: 9. Germline V CDR1 and CDR2: SNHLY, FYNNEI. This CDR3 reads CASDQGTSKNEQFF. The CDR3 DNA follows: TGTGCCAGCGACCAGGGGACTAGCAAGAATGAGCAGTTCTTC. Using reference TRBV2 and TRBJ2-1 for the parts outside the CDR3, the full variable domain is EPEVTQTPSHQVTQMGQEVILRCVPISNHLYFYWYRQILGQKVEFLVSFYNNEISEKSEIFDDQFSVERPDGSNFTLKIRSTKLEDSAMYFCASDQGTSKNEQFFGPGTRLTVL.

This clone turned up a few times. J is TRBJ2-5 and V is TRBV7-9, with TRBD2 as a possible D gene (5 bases). This CDR3 has 13 amino acids. V gave up 6 bases and J gave up 5 bases, with 13 bases separating them. From germline, CDR1 is SEHNR and CDR2 FQNEAQ (reference sequence). The CDR3 loop is CASSLLEEETQYF. The DNA of the CDR3 is TGTGCCAGCAGTTTACTGGAGGAGGAGACCCAGTACTTC.

V is TRBV5-6 and J is TRBJ2-2, with 7 bases fitting TRBD1. There are 15 residues in the CDR3. Germline V gene lookup returns CDR1 SGHDT and CDR2 YYEEEE. V lost 3 bases to trimming and J lost 1 base; unmatched junction nucleotides: 3. CDR3 sequence (DNA): TGTGCCAGCAGCTCCCGACAGGGGAACACCGGGGAGCTGTTTTTT. Protein: CASSSRQGNTGELFF.

The gene calls are TRBV2 and TRBJ2-1; D gene unclear. The V gene lost 3 bases and the J gene lost 7 bases, with 10 bases spanning the gap. Germline CDR1 reads SNHLY; CDR2 reads FYNNEI. This CDR3 has 13 residues. As DNA, the CDR3 is TGTGCCAGCAGTGACATCCCCGGGAATGAGCAGTTCTTC. It specifies CASSDIPGNEQFF. The full variable domain, with the rest looked up from reference TRBV2 and TRBJ2-1, is EPEVTQTPSHQVTQMGQEVILRCVPISNHLYFYWYRQILGQKVEFLVSFYNNEISEKSEIFDDQFSVERPDGSNFTLKIRSTKLEDSAMYFCASSDIPGNEQFFGPGTRLTVL.